This TCR beta chain emerged from a study of regulatory T cells in long-lasting Graves disease. General study results and limits: Persistent Graves' patients showed a TCR diversity that was lower than that of newly diagnosed ones. Persistent disease samples used TRBV28, TRBJ1-2 and TRBJ2-5 preferentially. Whereas nearly 1,000 public clonotypes were shared by new patients, persistent patients shared more, at roughly 2,500.

Germline-derived CDR1 and CDR2 are SGHAT and FQNNGV. The CDR3 spans 13 residues. Trimming cost V 2 bases and J 6 bases, with 7 bases left between them. This clonotype was seen repeatedly, ten times or more. The antigen remains undetermined. This sample's time point: persistent/refractory GD, antithyroid drugs over 5 years with positive TRAb. Generation of the TCR library employed RNA extracted from PBMCs. The patients included were those that came from an endocrinology department in Xi'an, China. Combining iRepertoire HTBI primers with Arm-PCR of CDR3 regions, the authors built TCR beta libraries. TCRdb independently ran MiXCR on the multiplex PCR reads; one entry per CDR3 protein. Seen here are about 430,000 distinct CDR3 sequences, roughly 23% observed once, and the top ten hold around 15%.

The material was peripheral blood mononuclear cells (PBMCs), obtained when the disease was refractory, from a patient treated with antithyroid drugs. The rearrangement uses TRBV11-2 and TRBJ2-2; D is unresolved. This sequence was found in a female donor with Graves disease. CDR3: CASSLPVAGELFF. The DNA of the CDR3 is TGTGCCAGCAGCTTACCAGTAGCCGGGGAGCTGTTTTTT.